The 9 T cell receptor beta chains below were found in one sample sequenced in a study of graft-versus-host responses after intestinal transplantation. Labeling with CFSE marked 200,000 or so responder cells, which were plated with 200,000 or so irradiated, violet-dye-labeled stimulator cells. This table comes from immunoSEQ multiplex PCR, and its TCRdb copy is limited to in-frame clones, with some not included. The sample lists 11,000 to 15,000 clones; around two fifths were seen once. Sequences were derived from alloreactive CD8+ T cells from a mixed lymphocyte reaction culture, sampled before intestinal transplant. Subset here: CFSE-low proliferating T cells sorted from approximately 6-day pre-transplant mixed lymphocyte reaction (GvH or HvG direction). These TCRs come from a human patient who received an intestinal transplant.

The chain has TRBV9 and TRBJ2-7; no clear D gene. Germline loops: CDR1 SGDLS, CDR2 YYNGEE. There are 14 residues in the CDR3. The V end was cut by 0 bases, the J end by 0 bases, with 7 bases between. CDR3 region: CASSVGLSSYEQYF. The CDR3 DNA reads as TGTGCCAGCAGCGTAGGCCTTAGCTCCTACGAGCAGTACTTC. Supplemented by reference TRBV9 and TRBJ2-7, the full variable domain reads DSGVTQTPKHLITATGQRVTLRCSPRSGDLSVYWYQQSLDQGLQFLIQYYNGEERAKGNILERFSAQQFPDLHSELNLSSLELGDSALYFCASSVGLSSYEQYFGPGTRLTVT.

A single count supports this clone. In nucleotides, the CDR3 is TGTGCCAGCAGCCAAAGACAGGGGGCTGACTACGAGCAGTACTTC. Its protein is CASSQRQGADYEQYF. V is TRBV14 and J is TRBJ2-7, with TRBD1 identical over 10 bases. This CDR3 contains 15 residues. V shed 2 bases and J 3 bases; nucleotides not matched to a gene: 4. Per germline, CDR1 SGHDN and CDR2 FVKESK.

This clone has a handful of counts. The chain is built from TRBV5-3 and TRBJ2-2, with D maybe TRBD1 (8 bases). TRBV5-3 is an open reading frame whose function is uncertain. This CDR3 comprises 16 residues. With 4 bases removed from V and 3 bases from J, the gap between germline ends came to 16 bases. The CDR3 DNA reads TGTGCCAGAAGCCACGGACAGGGAGGGGACACCGGGGAGCTGTTTTTT. This translates into CARSHGQGGDTGELFF.

This clone showed up just a few times. The CDR3 sequence is CASSYSDRPNTEAFF. The CDR3, as DNA: TGTGCCAGCAGTTACTCGGACAGACCCAACACTGAAGCTTTCTTT. The gene calls are TRBV6-5 and TRBJ1-1, with D possibly matching TRBD1 (6 bases). This CDR3 comprises 15 residues. Trimming took off 0 bases at V and 2 bases at J, with 10 bases between the two ends. CDR1 and CDR2 (germline): MNHEY, SVGAGI.

The CDR3, as DNA: TGCGCCAGCAGCCATACAGGGCCCACTGAAGCTTTCTTT. Amino acid sequence: CASSHTGPTEAFF. This chain links TRBV4-1 with TRBJ1-1, with a tentative D call TRBD1 (6 bases). V lost 3 bases, J lost 4 bases, and 9 bases lay in between. From germline, CDR1 is MGHRA and CDR2 YSYEKL. The CDR3 length is 13 residues.

The chain links TRBV2 to TRBJ2-1; tentative D call: TRBD2 (5 bases). Per the germline V gene, CDR1 is SNHLY and CDR2 is FYNNEI. V was pared by 7 bases and J by 4 bases, with 11 bases between. The CDR3 runs to 13 residues. The CDR3 spells CASIQDFYNEQFF. Written as DNA, the CDR3 is TGTGCCAGCATCCAGGACTTTTACAATGAGCAGTTCTTC.

The chain links TRBV19 to TRBJ1-2; 7 bases are shared with TRBD1. Germline CDR1 reads LNHDA; CDR2 reads SQIVND (reference sequence). V shed 5 bases and J 3 bases; nucleotides not matched to a gene: 9. CDR3 size: 15 residues. The CDR3 loop is CASSPYRGFDYGYTF. For the CDR3, the DNA is TGTGCCAGTAGTCCTTACAGGGGTTTTGACTATGGCTACACCTTC.

The genes are TRBV10-3 and TRBJ2-1; TRBD1 might be the D (5 bases). Trimming removed 4 bases at V and 4 bases at J, with 11 bases between. Germline loops: CDR1 ENHRY, CDR2 SYGVKD. This CDR3 spans 14 amino acids. As DNA, the CDR3 is TGTGCCATCAGTGTGAGGCAGGGATACAATGAGCAGTTCTTC. It is translated as CAISVRQGYNEQFF.

V and J are TRBV6-5 and TRBJ1-5; 8 nucleotides match TRBD1. After removal of 7 bases from V and 5 bases from J, the junction contained 4 bases not matched to a gene. This CDR3 is 13 amino acids long. Per germline, CDR1 MNHEY and CDR2 SVGAGI. The CDR3 DNA reads TGTGCCAGCACCGCAGGGGGCGATCAGCCCCAGCATTTT. Amino acids: CASTAGGDQPQHF.